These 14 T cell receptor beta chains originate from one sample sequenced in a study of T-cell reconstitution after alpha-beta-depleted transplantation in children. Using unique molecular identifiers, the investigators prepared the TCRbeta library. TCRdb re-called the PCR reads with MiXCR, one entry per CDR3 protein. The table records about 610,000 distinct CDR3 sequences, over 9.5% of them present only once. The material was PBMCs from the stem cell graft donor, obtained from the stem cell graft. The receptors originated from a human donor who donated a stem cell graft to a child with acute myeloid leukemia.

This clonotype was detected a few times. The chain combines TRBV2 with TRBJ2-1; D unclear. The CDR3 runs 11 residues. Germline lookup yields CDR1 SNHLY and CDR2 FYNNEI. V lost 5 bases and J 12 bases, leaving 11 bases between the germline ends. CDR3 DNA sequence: TGTGCCAGCAGTCCTGAAGTAGGGCAGTTCTTC. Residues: CASSPEVGQFF.

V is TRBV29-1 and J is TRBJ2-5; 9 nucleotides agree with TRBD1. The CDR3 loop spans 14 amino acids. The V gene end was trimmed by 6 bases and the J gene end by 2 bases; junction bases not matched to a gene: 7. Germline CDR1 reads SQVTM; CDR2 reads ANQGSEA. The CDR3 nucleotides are TGCAGCGTGGGACAGGGTGTTAGACAAGAGACCCAGTACTTC. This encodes CSVGQGVRQETQYF.

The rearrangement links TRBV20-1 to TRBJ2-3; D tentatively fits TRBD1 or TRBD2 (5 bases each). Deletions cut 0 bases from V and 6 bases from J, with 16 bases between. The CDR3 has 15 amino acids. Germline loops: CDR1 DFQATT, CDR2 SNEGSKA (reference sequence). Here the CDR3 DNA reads TGCAGTGCTAGAGATTCGAGGGGCCGCGGCGATACGCAGTATTTT. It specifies CSARDSRGRGDTQYF.

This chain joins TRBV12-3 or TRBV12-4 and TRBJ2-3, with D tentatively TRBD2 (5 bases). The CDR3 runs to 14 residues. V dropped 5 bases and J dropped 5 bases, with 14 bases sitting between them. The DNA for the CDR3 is TGTGCCAGCAGTGCCAGCGGTCCCGTAGATACGCAGTATTTT. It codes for CASSASGPVDTQYF.

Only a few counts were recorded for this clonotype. CDR3 residues: CASRARIGSNQPQHF. The CDR3 bases are TGTGCCAGCAGGGCCCGAATTGGAAGCAATCAGCCCCAGCATTTT. This chain joins TRBV6-1 and TRBJ1-5; unclear D gene. The CDR3 consists of 15 residues. Germline V CDR1 and CDR2: MNHNS, SASEGT. V was trimmed by 6 bases and J by 1 base, leaving 13 bases between them.

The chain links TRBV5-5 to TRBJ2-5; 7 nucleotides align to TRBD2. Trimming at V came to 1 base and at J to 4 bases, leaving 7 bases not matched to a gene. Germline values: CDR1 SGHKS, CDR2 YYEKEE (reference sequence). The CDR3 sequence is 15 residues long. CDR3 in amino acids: CASSLTSASTETQYF. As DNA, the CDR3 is TGTGCCAGCAGCTTGACTAGCGCCTCAACAGAGACCCAGTACTTC.

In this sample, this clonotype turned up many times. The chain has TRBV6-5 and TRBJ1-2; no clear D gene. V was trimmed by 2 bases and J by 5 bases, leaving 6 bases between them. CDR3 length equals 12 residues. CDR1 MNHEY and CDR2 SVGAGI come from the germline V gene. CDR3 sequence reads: CASSYTGYGYTF. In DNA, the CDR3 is TGTGCCAGCAGTTACACGGGTTATGGCTACACCTTC.

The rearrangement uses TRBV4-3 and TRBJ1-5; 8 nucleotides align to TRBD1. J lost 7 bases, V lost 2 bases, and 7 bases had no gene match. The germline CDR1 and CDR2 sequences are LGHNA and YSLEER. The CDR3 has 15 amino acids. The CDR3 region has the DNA TGCGCCAGCAGCCAATTTCAGGGGGCCAGGCAGCCCCAGCATTTT. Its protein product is CASSQFQGARQPQHF.

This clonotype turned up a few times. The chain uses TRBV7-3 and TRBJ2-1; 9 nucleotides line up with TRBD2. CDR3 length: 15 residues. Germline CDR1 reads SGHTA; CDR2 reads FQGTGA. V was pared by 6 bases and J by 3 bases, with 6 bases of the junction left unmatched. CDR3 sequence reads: CASSAGGALYNEQFF. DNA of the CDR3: TGTGCCAGCAGTGCGGGAGGGGCGCTCTACAATGAGCAGTTCTTC.

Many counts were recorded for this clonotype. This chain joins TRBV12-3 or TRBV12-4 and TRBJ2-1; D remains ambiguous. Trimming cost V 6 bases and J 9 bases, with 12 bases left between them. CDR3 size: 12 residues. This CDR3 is CASSVVRSEQFF. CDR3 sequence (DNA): TGTGCCAGCAGCGTGGTCCGCAGTGAGCAGTTCTTC.

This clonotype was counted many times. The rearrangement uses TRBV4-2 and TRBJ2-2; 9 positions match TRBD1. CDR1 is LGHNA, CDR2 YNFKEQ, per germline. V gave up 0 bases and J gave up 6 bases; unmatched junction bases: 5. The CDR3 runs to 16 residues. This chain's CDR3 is CASSQEGTGTAGELFF. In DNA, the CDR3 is TGTGCCAGCAGCCAAGAAGGGACAGGGACGGCCGGGGAGCTGTTTTTT.

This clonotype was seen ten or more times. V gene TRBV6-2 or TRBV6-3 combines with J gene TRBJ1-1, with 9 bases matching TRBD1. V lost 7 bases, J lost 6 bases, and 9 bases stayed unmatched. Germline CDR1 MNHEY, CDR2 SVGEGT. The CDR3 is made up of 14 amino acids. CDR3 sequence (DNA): TGTGCCAGCACCTCGACAGGGGGGAGAGCTGAAGCTTTCTTT. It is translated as CASTSTGGRAEAFF.

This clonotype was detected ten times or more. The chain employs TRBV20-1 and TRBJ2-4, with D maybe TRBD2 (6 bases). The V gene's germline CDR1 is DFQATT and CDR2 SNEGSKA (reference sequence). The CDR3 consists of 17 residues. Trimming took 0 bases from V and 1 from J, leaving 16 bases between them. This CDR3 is CSARERDSGMAKNIQYF. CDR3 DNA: TGCAGTGCTAGAGAACGGGACTCCGGGATGGCCAAAAACATTCAGTACTTC.

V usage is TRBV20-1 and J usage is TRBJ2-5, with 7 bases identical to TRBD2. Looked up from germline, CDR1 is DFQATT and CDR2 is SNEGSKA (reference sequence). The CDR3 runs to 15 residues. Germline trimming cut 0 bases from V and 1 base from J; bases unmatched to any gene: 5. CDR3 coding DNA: TGCAGTGCTAGAGATGGGGGGGAACCCCAAGAGACCCAGTACTTC. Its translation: CSARDGGEPQETQYF.